At least ten counts were recorded for the clone carrying this TCR beta chain. The antigen is not known. This sample is part of a study of T cell repertoires in cytomegalovirus infection. Across the study: It can be stated that public TCR beta signatures indicated CMV infection as well as a matching HLA type.

TCRdb reanalysed the reads using MiXCR and keeps one entry per CDR3 protein. Altogether around 440,000 distinct CDR3 sequences are present, 10% to 12% being singletons, with the ten largest covering 9.5% to 13%. Whole-study findings and limits: CMV-specific TCR beta clonotypes restricted by HLA-C dominated the ex vivo response.

The sequenced sample was PBMCs. This sequence was found in a human donor in good health (CMV status not recorded). Some clones in this sample may be carry-over from other donors' samples.

As DNA, the CDR3 is TGTGCCACCAGGGGCCCCTGGCGCGATGAGCAGTTCTTC. It translates to CATRGPWRDEQFF. The chain has TRBV24-1 and TRBJ2-1; no definite D call. V lost 7 bases and J 8 bases, leaving 14 bases between the germline ends. Germline CDR1 KGHDR, CDR2 SFDVKD. This CDR3 is 13 amino acids long.